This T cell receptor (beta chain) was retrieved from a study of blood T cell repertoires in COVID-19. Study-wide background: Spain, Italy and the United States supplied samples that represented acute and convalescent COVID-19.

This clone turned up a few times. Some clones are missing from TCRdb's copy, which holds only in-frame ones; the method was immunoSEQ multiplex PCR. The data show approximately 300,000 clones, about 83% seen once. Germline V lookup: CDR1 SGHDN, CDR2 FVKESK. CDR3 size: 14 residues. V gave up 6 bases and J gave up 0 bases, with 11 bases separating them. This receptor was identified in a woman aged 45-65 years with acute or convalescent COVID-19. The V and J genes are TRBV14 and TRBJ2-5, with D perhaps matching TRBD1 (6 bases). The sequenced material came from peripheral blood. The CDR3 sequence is CASSRDIYQETQYF. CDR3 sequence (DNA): TGTGCCAGCAGTCGGGACATATACCAAGAGACCCAGTACTTC.